The clone carrying this TCR beta chain has a handful of counts. As yet, its antigen is unknown. These data come from a study of post-analysis software for immune sequencing data. Whole-study context: The disease courses covered relapsing-remitting, secondary progressive and progressive-relapsing multiple sclerosis.

Built from TCR beta cDNA, the libraries had unique molecular identifiers in them. Starting from roughly 1.1 to 9.2 million T cells, the study yielded about 500,000 cDNA molecules. TCRdb reanalysed the PCR reads using MiXCR and keeps one entry per CDR3 protein. Of about half a million distinct CDR3 sequences in the sample, under 40% are singletons; the top ten hold less than 6%. Study-wide results and caveats: Samples from a shared batch, those prepared together, strongly co-clustered by F measure. Significantly lower normalized Chao1 diversity was seen in multiple sclerosis patients than in controls. TRBV5-6, TRBV5-1 and TRBV20-1 belonged to a set of a few TRBV segments that were more frequent in patients than controls.

CDR1 and CDR2 from the germline V gene are LNHDA and SQIVND (reference sequence). The CDR3 has 12 amino acids. The germline V and J ends were trimmed by 6 bases and 2 bases, with 8 bases remaining between them. This chain joins TRBV19 and TRBJ2-7; no definite D call. This clonotype originated in a girl aged 2-17 years with multiple sclerosis. The sample comprised blood. DNA of the CDR3: TGTGCCAGTAGATCATCCACCTACGAGCAGTACTTC. Translating it yields CASRSSTYEQYF.